These 24 T cell receptor beta chains share one sample of origin, sequenced in a study of blood T cell repertoires in COVID-19. Produced via immunoSEQ multiplex PCR; TCRdb's table is partial and in-frame only. Among 90,000 to 120,000 clones, approximately 84% were seen once, and the ten largest hold 4.2%. Specimen: peripheral blood. Receptors were obtained from a human donor in a cohort sampled during active COVID-19.

This sequence joins TRBV7-2 and TRBJ2-7; D remains ambiguous. The CDR3 length is 13 residues. Per the germline V gene, CDR1 is SGHTA and CDR2 is FQGNSA. Between the trimmed V and J ends, which lost 2 bases and 5 bases, there was a span of 10 bases. The CDR3 loop reads CASSLFGVDEQYF. For the CDR3, the DNA is TGTGCCAGCAGCTTATTCGGTGTTGACGAGCAGTACTTC.

The table lists this clone with a count of one. V usage is TRBV12-3 or TRBV12-4 and J usage is TRBJ2-3; D not certain. The CDR3 contains 12 residues. V lost 7 bases and J lost 7, with 12 bases in between. The CDR3 DNA reads as TGTGCCAGCACCAATTCGGGTTATACGCAGTATTTT. Protein: CASTNSGYTQYF.

This chain joins TRBV3-1 (or the pseudogene TRBV3-2) and TRBJ2-3; 9 bases match TRBD2. From germline, CDR1 is LGHDT and CDR2 YNNKEL (reference sequence). The CDR3 has 15 amino acids. The V and J ends lost 4 bases and 6 bases, in that order; junction bases with no gene match: 8. This CDR3 is CASSPLAGPYDTQYF. As DNA, the CDR3 is TGTGCCAGCAGCCCTCTAGCGGGACCATATGATACGCAGTATTTT.

The rearrangement uses TRBV18 and TRBJ1-2; D is possibly TRBD1 (5 bases). The CDR3 consists of 17 residues. CDR1 is KGHSH and CDR2 is LQKENI in the germline V gene. Trimming pared 3 bases from V and 4 bases from J, leaving 21 bases between. CDR3 amino acids: CASSPPGLERRFYGYTF. CDR3 DNA sequence: TGTGCCAGCTCACCTCCGGGACTAGAACGTCGTTTCTATGGCTACACCTTC.

The chain has TRBV19 and TRBJ2-3, with TRBD2 as a possible D gene (5 bases). Germline V gives CDR1 LNHDA, CDR2 SQIVND (reference sequence). The ends were cut back, 5 bases at V and 1 base at J, with 16 bases in the middle. The CDR3 totals 16 residues. CDR3 amino acids: CASSPRRGFGTDTQYF. The CDR3 DNA is TGTGCCAGTAGTCCCCGTCGCGGGTTTGGCACAGATACGCAGTATTTT.

This clone was seen just once. The V call is TRBV5-1, the J call TRBJ2-1, with D perhaps TRBD1 (6 bases). V lost 2 bases, J lost 2 bases, and 8 bases lay in between. Germline V gives CDR1 SGHRS, CDR2 YFSETQ. CDR3 size: 14 residues. The CDR3 protein is CASSFGDTYNEQFF. CDR3 coding DNA: TGCGCCAGCAGCTTCGGGGACACCTACAATGAGCAGTTCTTC. The variable domain in full, completed from reference TRBV5-1 and TRBJ2-1, reads KAGVTQTPRYLIKTRGQQVTLSCSPISGHRSVSWYQQTPGQGLQFLFEYFSETQRNKGNFPGRFSGRQFSNSRSEMNVSTLELGDSALYLCASSFGDTYNEQFFGPGTRLTVL.

The chain has TRBV11-1 and TRBJ1-1, with 8 bases that match TRBD1. The CDR3 covers 14 residues. The germline V gene encodes CDR1 SGHAT and CDR2 FQDESV (reference sequence). Trimming at V came to 5 bases and at J to 5 bases, leaving 7 bases not matched to a gene. CDR3 DNA sequence: TGTGCCAGCAGCGAGTGGACAGGGAAAACTGAAGCTTTCTTT. Translating gives CASSEWTGKTEAFF.

V is TRBV12-5 and J is TRBJ1-5; 8 positions match TRBD1. Looked up from germline, CDR1 is LGHNT and CDR2 is FRNRAP. The CDR3 covers 15 residues. With V trimmed by 4 bases and J by 3 bases, 5 bases remained unmatched. Here the CDR3 DNA reads TGTGCTAGTGGTTCGACAGGGGTCAACAATCAGCCCCAGCATTTT. It translates to CASGSTGVNNQPQHF. Complete variable domain (other parts from reference TRBV12-5 and TRBJ1-5): DARVTQTPRHKVTEMGQEVTMRCQPILGHNTVFWYRQTMMQGLELLAYFRNRAPLDDSGMPKDRFSAEMPDATLATLKIQPSEPRDSAVYFCASGSTGVNNQPQHFGDGTRLSIL.

The chain uses TRBV21-1 and TRBJ2-1; no DNA check was done on the table's D call, TRBD2. TRBV21-1 is given as a pseudogene. CDR3 size: 18 residues. CDR3 protein: CASSNRGGLGVPYNEQFF. The CDR3 DNA sequence: TGTGCCAGCAGCAATAGGGGAGGTCTTGGAGTCCCCTACAATGAGCAGTTCTTC.

The genes are TRBV7-2 and TRBJ2-3, with 11 bases fitting TRBD2. The V and J ends lost 1 base and 10 bases, in that order; junction bases with no gene match: 16. The CDR3 loop spans 18 amino acids. CDR1 and CDR2 from the germline V gene are SGHTA and FQGNSA. The CDR3 region has the DNA TGTGCCAGCAGCTTAGGAACTAGCGGGAGAAGGTTGGGTTCAGCGCAGTATTTT. Its protein product is CASSLGTSGRRLGSAQYF.

In DNA, the CDR3 is TGTGCCAGCAGGGTTGGACTTAGCGGGAGCACAGATACGCAGTATTTT. Translation gives CASRVGLSGSTDTQYF. This chain joins TRBV2 and TRBJ2-3; 7 bases map to TRBD2. J lost 0 bases, V lost 6 bases, and 9 bases had no gene match. The CDR3 spans 16 residues. The V gene's germline CDR1 is SNHLY and CDR2 FYNNEI.

This clone came up a few times. The chain uses TRBV14 and TRBJ2-7; D not resolved. V gave up 4 bases and J gave up 0 bases, with 13 bases separating them. This CDR3 comprises 15 residues. From germline, CDR1 is SGHDN and CDR2 FVKESK. The CDR3 nucleotides read TGTGCCAGCAGCCCCCCCACTCCCAACTCCTACGAGCAGTACTTC. This sequence encodes CASSPPTPNSYEQYF.

V is TRBV5-4 and J is TRBJ2-1; 8 bases line up with TRBD2. In germline, CDR1 is SGHNT, CDR2 YYREEE (reference sequence). Trimming at V came to 9 bases and at J to 7 bases, leaving 18 bases not matched to a gene. The CDR3 loop spans 16 amino acids. The CDR3 reads CAIDNGPVASGNEQFF. The CDR3 region has the DNA TGTGCCATCGACAATGGCCCCGTGGCTAGCGGGAATGAGCAGTTCTTC.

The chain links TRBV7-9 to TRBJ2-1; no definite D call. Germline CDR1 and CDR2: SEHNR and FQNEAQ (reference sequence). This CDR3 is 16 amino acids long. Trimming took 5 bases from V and 0 from J, leaving 14 bases between them. This CDR3 is CASSTSRPSSYNEQFF. The CDR3 nucleotides read TGTGCCAGCAGCACCTCACGGCCTAGCTCCTACAATGAGCAGTTCTTC.

The CDR3 reads CASSVDPRSNEQFF. DNA of the CDR3: TGTGCCAGCAGCGTAGACCCCAGAAGCAATGAGCAGTTCTTC. The chain has TRBV9 and TRBJ2-1; D is unresolved. CDR1 is SGDLS and CDR2 is YYNGEE in the germline V gene. This CDR3 comprises 14 residues. V was shortened by 0 bases and J by 6 bases, with 10 bases between the two germline ends.

This chain joins TRBV7-2 and TRBJ2-1; 14 bases are shared with TRBD2. CDR1 and CDR2 (germline): SGHTA, FQGNSA. The CDR3 runs to 15 residues. V lost 5 bases, J lost 10 bases, and 7 bases stayed unmatched. DNA of the CDR3: TGTGCCAGCAGCATGGGACTAGCGGGAGAGGGGGAGCAGTTCTTC. It codes for CASSMGLAGEGEQFF.

V and J are TRBV7-2 and TRBJ2-1, with D perhaps TRBD1 (5 bases). V lost 2 bases, J lost 4 bases, and 15 bases lay in between. The CDR3 is made up of 16 amino acids. Germline V gene lookup returns CDR1 SGHTA and CDR2 FQGNSA. The CDR3 DNA is TGTGCCAGCAGCTTATTCTTGGGGCAGGGTTACAATGAGCAGTTCTTC. It yields the protein CASSLFLGQGYNEQFF.

The V and J genes are TRBV3-1 (or the pseudogene TRBV3-2) and TRBJ2-3, with 8 bases fitting TRBD2. This CDR3 has 16 amino acids. Germline CDR1 LGHDT, CDR2 YNNKEL (reference sequence). V was clipped by 5 bases and J by 3 bases; unmatched bases: 10. CDR3 amino acids: CASSGAPGLETDTQYF. Here the CDR3 DNA reads TGTGCCAGCAGCGGGGCACCGGGACTAGAAACAGATACGCAGTATTTT.

CDR3 DNA: TGTGCCAGTAGTATAGATCCGAGCTCCTATGGCTACACCTTC. Translation gives CASSIDPSSYGYTF. The V call is TRBV19, the J call TRBJ1-2, with D uncertain. The CDR3 contains 14 residues. Germline V gene lookup returns CDR1 LNHDA and CDR2 SQIVND (reference sequence). V lost 0 bases, J lost 4 bases, and 9 bases lay in between. The full variable domain, completed using reference TRBV19 and TRBJ1-2, is DGGITQSPKYLFRKEGQNVTLSCEQNLNHDAMYWYRQDPGQGLRLIYYSQIVNDFQKGDIAEGYSVSREKKESFPLTVTSAQKNPTAFYLCASSIDPSSYGYTFGSGTRLTVV.

This clone was seen a few times. This chain uses TRBV7-3 with TRBJ1-1, with no clear D. Germline-derived CDR1 and CDR2 are SGHTA and FQGTGA. The germline V and J ends were trimmed by 1 base and 5 bases, with 8 bases remaining between them. The CDR3 spans 13 residues. The CDR3 region is CASSLRGITEAFF. The CDR3 nucleotides read TGTGCCAGCAGCTTAAGAGGAATAACTGAAGCTTTCTTT.

The CDR3 region is CASRGLAGADTQYF. CDR3 DNA: TGTGCCAGCAGAGGACTAGCGGGAGCAGATACGCAGTATTTT. The chain is built from TRBV11-2 and TRBJ2-3; 13 nucleotides align to TRBD2. The germline CDR1 and CDR2 sequences are SGHAT and FQNNGV. The CDR3 is made up of 14 amino acids. The ends lost 6 bases at V and 4 bases at J; junction bases unmatched: 1. Using reference TRBV11-2 and TRBJ2-3 for the parts outside the CDR3, the full variable domain is EAGVAQSPRYKIIEKRQSVAFWCNPISGHATLYWYQQILGQGPKLLIQFQNNGVVDDSQLPKDRFSAERLKGVDSTLKIQPAKLEDSAVYLCASRGLAGADTQYFGPGTRLTVL.

This clone was found a few times. V is TRBV7-2 and J is TRBJ2-5; the match to TRBD1 covers 9 bases. The CDR3 runs 15 residues. Germline-derived CDR1 and CDR2 are SGHTA and FQGNSA. With V trimmed by 4 bases and J by 5 bases, 8 bases remained unmatched. For the CDR3, the DNA is TGTGCCAGCAGCTCATTAACAGGGGGCTGGGAGACCCAGTACTTC. It codes for CASSSLTGGWETQYF.

This clone was seen at least ten times. This chain connects TRBV27 to TRBJ2-5; 12 bases fit TRBD2. V gave up 5 bases and J gave up 2 bases; unmatched junction bases: 6. Germline values: CDR1 MNHEY, CDR2 SMNVEV (reference sequence). The CDR3 runs 16 residues. CDR3 in amino acids: CASSPLAGGIQETQYF. CDR3 in DNA: TGTGCCAGCAGTCCCCTAGCGGGAGGGATACAAGAGACCCAGTACTTC.

The V and J genes are TRBV7-2 and TRBJ2-5; weak D call: TRBD2 (6 bases). Germline assignment: CDR1 SGHTA and CDR2 FQGNSA. V was cut by 4 bases and J by 5 bases, with 14 bases left in between. This CDR3 is built from 14 residues. CDR3 amino acids: CASSSTAGLETQYF. The CDR3, as DNA: TGTGCCAGCAGCTCGACGGCGGGGCTGGAGACCCAGTACTTC. The full variable domain, completed using reference TRBV7-2 and TRBJ2-5, is GAGVSQSPSNKVTEKGKDVELRCDPISGHTALYWYRQSLGQGLEFLIYFQGNSAPDKSGLPSDRFSAERTGGSVSTLTIQRTQQEDSAVYLCASSSTAGLETQYFGPGTRLLVL.